This T cell receptor (beta chain) was identified during a study of CD8 T cells in Susac syndrome. General observations from the study: Within total CD8+ repertoires, sixteen Susac-specific public clones were found, and within CD8+ TEMRA repertoires, 4 or 5.

V lost 1 base, J lost 5 bases, and 15 bases lay in between. The CDR3 covers 15 residues. cDNA came from about 0.5 to 1 ug RNA primed by random hexamers. TCRdb re-analysed the immunoSEQ multiplex PCR reads in MiXCR, keeping a single row per CDR3 protein. In the table there are around 110,000 distinct CDR3 sequences, roughly 95% of which are singletons. Comment on this clonotype: Antigen specificity is unknown.

Negative isolation was used for CD8+ and CD4+ T cells, and FACS enrichment was applied to TEMRA cells. This receptor was taken from a human donor with Susac syndrome. What was sequenced was CD8+ T cells from PBMCs. This chain joins TRBV12-3 or TRBV12-4 and TRBJ2-7; the D gene is possibly TRBD2 (6 bases). The CDR3 spells CASSLGDGGVDEQYF. CDR3 nucleotides: TGTGCCAGCAGTTTAGGGGACGGAGGGGTTGACGAGCAGTACTTC.